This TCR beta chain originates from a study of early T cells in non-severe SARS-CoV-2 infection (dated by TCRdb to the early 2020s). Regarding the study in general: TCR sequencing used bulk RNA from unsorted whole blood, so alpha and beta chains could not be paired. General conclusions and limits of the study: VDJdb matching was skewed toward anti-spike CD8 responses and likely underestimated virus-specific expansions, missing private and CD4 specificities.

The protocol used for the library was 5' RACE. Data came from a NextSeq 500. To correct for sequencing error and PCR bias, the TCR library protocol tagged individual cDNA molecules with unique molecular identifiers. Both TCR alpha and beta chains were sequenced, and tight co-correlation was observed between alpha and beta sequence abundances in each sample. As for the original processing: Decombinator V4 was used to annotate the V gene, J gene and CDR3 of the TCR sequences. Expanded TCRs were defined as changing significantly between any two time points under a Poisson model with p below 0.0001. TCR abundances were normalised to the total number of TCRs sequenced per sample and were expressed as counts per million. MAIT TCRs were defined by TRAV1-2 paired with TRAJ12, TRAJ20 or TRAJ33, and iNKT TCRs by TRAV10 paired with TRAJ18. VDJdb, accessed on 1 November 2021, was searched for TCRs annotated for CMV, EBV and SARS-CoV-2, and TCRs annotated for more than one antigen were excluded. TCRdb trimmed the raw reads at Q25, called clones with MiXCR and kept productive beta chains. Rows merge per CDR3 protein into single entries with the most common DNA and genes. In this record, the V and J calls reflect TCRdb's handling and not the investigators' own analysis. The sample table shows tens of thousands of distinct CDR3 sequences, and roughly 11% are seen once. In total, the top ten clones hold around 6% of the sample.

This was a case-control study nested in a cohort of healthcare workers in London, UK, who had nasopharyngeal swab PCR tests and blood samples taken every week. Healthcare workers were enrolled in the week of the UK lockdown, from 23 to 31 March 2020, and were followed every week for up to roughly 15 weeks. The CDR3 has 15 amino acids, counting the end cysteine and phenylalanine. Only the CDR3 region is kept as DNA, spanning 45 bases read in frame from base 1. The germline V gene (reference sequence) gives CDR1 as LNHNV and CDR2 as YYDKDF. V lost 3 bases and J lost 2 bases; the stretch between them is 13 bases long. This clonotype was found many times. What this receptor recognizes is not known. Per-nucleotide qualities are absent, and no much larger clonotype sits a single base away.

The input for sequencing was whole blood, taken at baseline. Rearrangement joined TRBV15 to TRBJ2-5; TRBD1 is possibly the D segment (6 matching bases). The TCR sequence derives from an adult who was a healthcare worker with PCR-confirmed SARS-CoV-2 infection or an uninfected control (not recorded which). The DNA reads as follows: TGTGCCACCAGCAGGGGCGCAGGGGATCAAGAGACCCAGTACTTC. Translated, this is CATSRGAGDQETQYF.